One and the same sample provided the 10 T cell receptor beta chains below, sequenced in a study of OX40 agonist ivuxolimab in advanced cancers. The data were produced by immunoSEQ multiplex PCR, yet TCRdb's version contains in-frame clones alone and is incomplete. The sample shows tens of thousands of clones, 91% of them seen only once. The sequences come from CD4+ or CD8+ T cells sorted from blood, collected in a trial of the OX40 agonist ivuxolimab. The receptors were gathered from an adult with an advanced solid tumor such as melanoma, head and neck, liver or kidney cancer.

This rearrangement joins TRBV29-1 to TRBJ2-5; no definite D call. V was shortened by 4 bases and J by 2 bases, with 14 bases between the two germline ends. The CDR3 contains 14 residues. In germline, CDR1 is SQVTM, CDR2 ANQGSEA. The CDR3 DNA reads TGCAGCGTTGGGTCCCCACTATTTCAAGAGACCCAGTACTTC. It is translated as CSVGSPLFQETQYF.

This clone was seen once. The rearrangement joins TRBV9 to TRBJ2-1; 7 nucleotides align to TRBD2. This CDR3 spans 15 amino acids. V was pared by 3 bases and J by 3 bases, with 6 bases of the junction left unmatched. Germline CDR1 SGDLS, CDR2 YYNGEE. This CDR3 reads CASSALGGDYNEQFF. The CDR3 DNA reads as TGTGCCAGCAGCGCCCTTGGGGGGGACTACAATGAGCAGTTCTTC.

This chain links TRBV27 with TRBJ2-1; 8 positions match TRBD2. The CDR3 spans 15 residues. The trim removed 3 bases at V and 4 bases at J, leaving 5 bases unmatched. Germline V gives CDR1 MNHEY, CDR2 SMNVEV (reference sequence). Written as DNA, the CDR3 is TGTGCCAGCAGTTTCCGCCTAGCGGGTTACAATGAGCAGTTCTTC. Its protein is CASSFRLAGYNEQFF.

With respect to this clone: Other DNA sequences of this sample code for an identical CDR3. This rearrangement joins TRBV6-5 to TRBJ2-7; D uncertain. The CDR3 is 11 amino acids. Germline V gives CDR1 MNHEY, CDR2 SVGAGI. Deletions cut 5 bases from V and 4 bases from J, with 6 bases between. This CDR3 is CASSLGYEQYF. The CDR3 DNA is TGTGCCAGCAGTCTTGGATACGAGCAGTACTTC.

The V gene is TRBV10-3, the J gene TRBJ2-7, with TRBD2 identical over 13 bases. Germline V gives CDR1 ENHRY, CDR2 SYGVKD. J lost 3 bases, V lost 10 bases, and 3 bases had no gene match. The CDR3 length is 13 residues. CDR3 sequence (DNA): TGTGCCACAGGGACTAGCGGGAACTACGAGCAGTACTTC. It translates to CATGTSGNYEQYF.

The chain links TRBV27 to TRBJ2-7, with TRBD1 matching over 9 bases. The CDR3 consists of 15 residues. Germline CDR1 and CDR2: MNHEY and SMNVEV (reference sequence). Trimming removed 7 bases from V and 4 bases from J; junction bases left unmatched: 11. The CDR3 is CASTGTGGYGYEQYF. CDR3 coding DNA: TGTGCCAGCACCGGTACAGGGGGCTATGGGTACGAGCAGTACTTC.

The genes are TRBV5-4 and TRBJ2-1; possible D gene TRBD2, 5 bases. V lost 2 bases to trimming and J lost 6 bases, with 15 bases between them. Germline loops: CDR1 SGHNT, CDR2 YYREEE (reference sequence). The CDR3 spans 15 residues. CDR3 amino acids: CASSLPLGSTNEQFF. CDR3 coding DNA: TGTGCCAGCAGCTTACCGCTGGGGAGCACCAATGAGCAGTTCTTC.

The chain uses TRBV7-9 and TRBJ2-7; D not certain. V was trimmed by 5 bases and J by 1 base, leaving 12 bases between them. Germline CDR1 is SEHNR and CDR2 is FQNEAQ (reference sequence). The CDR3 length is 14 residues. CDR3 in amino acids: CASSPKRVSYEQYF. The CDR3 DNA sequence: TGTGCCAGCAGCCCGAAAAGAGTATCCTACGAGCAGTACTTC.

This clone was found once. The chain recombines TRBV30 with TRBJ2-3, with 14 nucleotides matching TRBD2. J gave up 8 bases and V 3 bases, and 7 bases lay outside the gene matches. Germline assignment: CDR1 GTSNPN and CDR2 SVGIG (reference sequence). This CDR3 comprises 15 residues. The CDR3 nucleotides are TGTGCCTGGAGGCACGGACTAGCGGGAGGCGGTACGCAGTATTTT. This codes for CAWRHGLAGGGTQYF.

This clone was observed once. The V call is TRBV6-6, the J call TRBJ2-5; D is uncertain. The germline gives CDR1 MNHNY, CDR2 SVGAGI (reference sequence). This CDR3 has 12 residues. V was trimmed by 7 bases and J by 5 bases, leaving 11 bases between them. The CDR3 protein is CASISPLETQYF. The CDR3 nucleotides are TGTGCCAGCATTAGCCCTCTGGAGACCCAGTACTTC.